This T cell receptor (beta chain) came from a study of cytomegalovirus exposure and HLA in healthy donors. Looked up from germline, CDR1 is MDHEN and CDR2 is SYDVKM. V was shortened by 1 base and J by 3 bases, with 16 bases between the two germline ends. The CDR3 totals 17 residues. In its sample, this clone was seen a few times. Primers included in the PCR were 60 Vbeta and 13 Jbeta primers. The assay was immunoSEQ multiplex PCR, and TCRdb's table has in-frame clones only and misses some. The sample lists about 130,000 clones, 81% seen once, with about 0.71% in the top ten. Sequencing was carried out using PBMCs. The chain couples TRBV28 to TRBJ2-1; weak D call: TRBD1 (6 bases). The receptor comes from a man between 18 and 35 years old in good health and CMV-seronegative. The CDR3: CASSLLPVTGDYNEQFF. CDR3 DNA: TGTGCCAGCAGTTTATTGCCCGTGACAGGAGACTACAATGAGCAGTTCTTC.